This T cell receptor (beta chain) emerged from a study of T cell responses to AZD1222 COVID-19 vaccine. CDR1 is MNHEY, CDR2 SVGAGI, per germline. V was clipped by 8 bases and J by 6 bases, with 20 bases between them. The CDR3 length is 15 residues. Using immunoSEQ multiplex PCR, the repertoire was profiled, and TCRdb retains in-frame clones only, with some absent. The sample has approximately 110,000 clones; 89% are singletons. With respect to this clone: Its specificity is unknown.

The study, taken as a whole, reports: Clonal diversity may have been underestimated in mostly white British donors. Among spike-specific TCRs, nearly half reportedly target unmutated variant regions.

The chain couples TRBV6-5 to TRBJ1-5; D possibly corresponds to TRBD1 (5 bases). The sequence was obtained from an adult in good health. The material sequenced was peripheral blood, taken on day 0 of AZD1222 vaccination. Written as DNA, the CDR3 is TGTGCCAGCCATGGGGGAGGCCTTAGCGTTCAGCCCCAGCATTTT. This gives the protein CASHGGGLSVQPQHF.